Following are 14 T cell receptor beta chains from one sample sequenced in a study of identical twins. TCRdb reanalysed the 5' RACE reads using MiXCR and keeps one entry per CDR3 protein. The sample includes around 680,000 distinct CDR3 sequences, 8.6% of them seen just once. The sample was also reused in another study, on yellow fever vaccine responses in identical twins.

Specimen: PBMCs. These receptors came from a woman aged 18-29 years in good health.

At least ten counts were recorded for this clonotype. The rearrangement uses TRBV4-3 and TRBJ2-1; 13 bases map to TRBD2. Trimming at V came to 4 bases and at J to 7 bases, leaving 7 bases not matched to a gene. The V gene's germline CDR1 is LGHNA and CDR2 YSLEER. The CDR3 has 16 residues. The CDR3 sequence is CASSLFGTSGENEQFF. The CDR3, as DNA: TGCGCCAGCAGCCTCTTCGGGACTAGCGGGGAAAATGAGCAGTTCTTC.

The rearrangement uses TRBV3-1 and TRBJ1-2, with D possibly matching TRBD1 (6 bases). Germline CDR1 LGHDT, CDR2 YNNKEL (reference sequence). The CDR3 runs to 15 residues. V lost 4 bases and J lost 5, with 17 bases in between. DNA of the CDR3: TGTGCCAGCAGCCCGACATTGCAGGGGTTGTATGGCTACACCTTC. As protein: CASSPTLQGLYGYTF.

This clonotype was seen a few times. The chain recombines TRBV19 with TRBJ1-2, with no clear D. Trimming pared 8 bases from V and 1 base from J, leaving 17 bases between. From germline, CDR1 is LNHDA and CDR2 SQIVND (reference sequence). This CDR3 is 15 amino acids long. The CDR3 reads CASRAGGSVNYGYTF. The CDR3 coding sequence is TGTGCCAGTCGAGCGGGAGGGAGCGTTAACTATGGCTACACCTTC. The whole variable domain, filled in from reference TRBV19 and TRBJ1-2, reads DGGITQSPKYLFRKEGQNVTLSCEQNLNHDAMYWYRQDPGQGLRLIYYSQIVNDFQKGDIAEGYSVSREKKESFPLTVTSAQKNPTAFYLCASRAGGSVNYGYTFGSGTRLTVV.

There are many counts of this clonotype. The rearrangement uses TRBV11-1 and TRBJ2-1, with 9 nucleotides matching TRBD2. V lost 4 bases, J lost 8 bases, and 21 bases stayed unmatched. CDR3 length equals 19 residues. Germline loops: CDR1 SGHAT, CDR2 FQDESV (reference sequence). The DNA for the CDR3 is TGTGCCAGCAGCTCCCTTGTTTTGTTAGCGGGAGATAGGGTCCATGAGCAGTTCTTC. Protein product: CASSSLVLLAGDRVHEQFF.

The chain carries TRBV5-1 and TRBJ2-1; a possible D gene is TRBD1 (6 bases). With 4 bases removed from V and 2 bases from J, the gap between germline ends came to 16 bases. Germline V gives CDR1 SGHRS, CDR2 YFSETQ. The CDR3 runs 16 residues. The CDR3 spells CASSHYDRYPYNEQFF. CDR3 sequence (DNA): TGCGCCAGCAGCCACTATGACAGGTACCCCTACAATGAGCAGTTCTTC.

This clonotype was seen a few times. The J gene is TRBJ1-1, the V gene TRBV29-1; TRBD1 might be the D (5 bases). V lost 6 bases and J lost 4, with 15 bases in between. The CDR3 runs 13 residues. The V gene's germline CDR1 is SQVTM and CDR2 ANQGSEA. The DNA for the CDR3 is TGCAGCGTCGAACACCCTCAGGGCACTGAAGCTTTCTTT. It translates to CSVEHPQGTEAFF.

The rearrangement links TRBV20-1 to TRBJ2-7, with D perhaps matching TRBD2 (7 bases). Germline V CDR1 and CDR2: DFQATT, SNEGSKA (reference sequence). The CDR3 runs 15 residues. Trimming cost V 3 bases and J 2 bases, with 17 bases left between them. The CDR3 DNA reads TGCAGTGCTAGGGTAGGGAGGGGGATCGCCTACGAGCAGTACTTC. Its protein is CSARVGRGIAYEQYF.

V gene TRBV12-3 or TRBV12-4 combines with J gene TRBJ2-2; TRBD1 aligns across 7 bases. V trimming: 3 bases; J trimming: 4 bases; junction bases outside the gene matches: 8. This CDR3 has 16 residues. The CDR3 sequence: CASSLIEGAVTGELFF. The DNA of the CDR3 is TGTGCCAGCAGTTTGATTGAGGGGGCGGTCACCGGGGAGCTGTTTTTT.

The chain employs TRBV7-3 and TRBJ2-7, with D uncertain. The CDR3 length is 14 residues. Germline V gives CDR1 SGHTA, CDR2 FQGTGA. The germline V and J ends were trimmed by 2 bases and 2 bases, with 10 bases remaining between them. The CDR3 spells CASSLQDTTYEQYF. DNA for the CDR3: TGTGCCAGCAGCTTACAAGACACCACCTACGAGCAGTACTTC.

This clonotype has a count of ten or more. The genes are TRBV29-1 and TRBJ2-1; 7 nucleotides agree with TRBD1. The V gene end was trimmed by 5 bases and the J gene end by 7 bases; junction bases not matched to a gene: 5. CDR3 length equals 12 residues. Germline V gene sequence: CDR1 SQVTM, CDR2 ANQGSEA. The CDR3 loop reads CSVRTGSNEQFF. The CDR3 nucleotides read TGCAGCGTTCGGACAGGTTCAAATGAGCAGTTCTTC.

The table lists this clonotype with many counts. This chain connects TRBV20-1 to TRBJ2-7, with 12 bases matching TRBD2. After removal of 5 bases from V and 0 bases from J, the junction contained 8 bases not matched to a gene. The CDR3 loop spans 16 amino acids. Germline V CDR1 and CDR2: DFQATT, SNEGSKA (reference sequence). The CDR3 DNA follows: TGCAGTGCTCGGGGACTAGCGGGCCGACACTCCTACGAGCAGTACTTC. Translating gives CSARGLAGRHSYEQYF.

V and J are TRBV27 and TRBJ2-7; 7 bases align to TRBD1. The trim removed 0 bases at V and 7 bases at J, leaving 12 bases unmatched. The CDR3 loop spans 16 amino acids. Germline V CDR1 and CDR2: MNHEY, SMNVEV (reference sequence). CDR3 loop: CASSLSWQGVQREQYF. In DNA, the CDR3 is TGTGCCAGCAGTTTATCGTGGCAGGGGGTACAAAGAGAGCAGTACTTC.

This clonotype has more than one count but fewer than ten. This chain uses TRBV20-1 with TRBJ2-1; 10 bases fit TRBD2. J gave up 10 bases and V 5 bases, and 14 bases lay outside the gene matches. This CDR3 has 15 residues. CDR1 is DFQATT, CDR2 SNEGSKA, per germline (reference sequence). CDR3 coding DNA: TGCAGTGCTTTCCCTATAGCGGGAGGCCACCTAGAGCAGTTCTTC. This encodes CSAFPIAGGHLEQFF.

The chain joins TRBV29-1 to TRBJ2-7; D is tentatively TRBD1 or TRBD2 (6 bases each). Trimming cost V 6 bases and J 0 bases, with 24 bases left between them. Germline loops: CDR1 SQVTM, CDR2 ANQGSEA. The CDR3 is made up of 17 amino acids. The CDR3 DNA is TGCAGCGTCCTATCCGGGGGCGGCGGGCAAAGCTCCTACGAGCAGTACTTC. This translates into CSVLSGGGGQSSYEQYF.